This TCR beta chain was identified in a study of T-cell reconstitution after alpha-beta-depleted transplantation in children. CDR1 and CDR2 (germline): MRHNA, SNTAGT. The CDR3 extends over 13 amino acids. The germline V and J ends were trimmed by 4 bases and 5 bases, with 11 bases remaining between them. During its preparation, the TCRbeta library received unique molecular identifiers. A single record per CDR3 protein comes from TCRdb applying MiXCR to the PCR reads. Of 500,000 or so distinct CDR3 sequences detected, 30% to 35% appear once; the ten largest clones hold 2% to 3%. In its sample, this clonotype was seen a few times.

The input for sequencing was PBMCs from the stem cell graft donor, taken from the stem cell graft. The chain links TRBV6-4 to TRBJ2-5; D unclear. This clonotype originated in a human donor who donated a stem cell graft to a child with aplastic anemia. Here the CDR3 DNA reads TGTGCCAGCAGTGCAGGCCTTGGGGAGACCCAGTACTTC. It yields the protein CASSAGLGETQYF.